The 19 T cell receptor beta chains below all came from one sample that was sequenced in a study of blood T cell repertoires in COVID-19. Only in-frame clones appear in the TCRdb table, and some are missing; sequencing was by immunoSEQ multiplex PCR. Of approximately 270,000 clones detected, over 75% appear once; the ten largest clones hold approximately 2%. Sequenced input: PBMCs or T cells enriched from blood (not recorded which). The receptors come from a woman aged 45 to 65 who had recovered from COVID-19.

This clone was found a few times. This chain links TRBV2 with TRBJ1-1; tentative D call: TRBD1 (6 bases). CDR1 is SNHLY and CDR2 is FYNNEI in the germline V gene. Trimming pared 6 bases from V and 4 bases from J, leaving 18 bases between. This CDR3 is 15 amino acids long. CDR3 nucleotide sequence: TGTGCCAGCAGATTGACAATGGGGGCCGGCACTGAAGCTTTCTTT. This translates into CASRLTMGAGTEAFF.

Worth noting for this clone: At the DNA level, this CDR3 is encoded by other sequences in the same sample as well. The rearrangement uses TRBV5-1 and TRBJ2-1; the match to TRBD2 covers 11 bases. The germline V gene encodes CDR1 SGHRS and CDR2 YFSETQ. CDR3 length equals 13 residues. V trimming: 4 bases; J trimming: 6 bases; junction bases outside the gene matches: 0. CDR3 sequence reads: CASSLAGGNEQFF. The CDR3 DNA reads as TGCGCCAGCAGCCTAGCGGGAGGCAATGAGCAGTTCTTC.

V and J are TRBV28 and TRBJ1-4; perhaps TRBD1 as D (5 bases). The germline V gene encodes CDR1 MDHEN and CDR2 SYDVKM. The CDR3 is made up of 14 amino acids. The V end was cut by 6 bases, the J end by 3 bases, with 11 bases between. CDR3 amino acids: CASSPDKANEKLFF. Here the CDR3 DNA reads TGTGCCAGCAGCCCGGACAAGGCTAATGAAAAACTGTTTTTT.

CDR3 in amino acids: CASTTTGWGNEQFF. Written as DNA, the CDR3 is TGTGCCAGTACAACGACAGGGTGGGGCAATGAGCAGTTCTTC. The chain uses TRBV19 and TRBJ2-1; TRBD1 matches at 7 bases. After removal of 7 bases from V and 6 bases from J, the junction contained 9 bases not matched to a gene. Per germline, CDR1 LNHDA and CDR2 SQIVND (reference sequence). The CDR3 totals 14 residues. Full variable domain (missing parts from reference TRBV19 and TRBJ2-1): DGGITQSPKYLFRKEGQNVTLSCEQNLNHDAMYWYRQDPGQGLRLIYYSQIVNDFQKGDIAEGYSVSREKKESFPLTVTSAQKNPTAFYLCASTTTGWGNEQFFGPGTRLTVL.

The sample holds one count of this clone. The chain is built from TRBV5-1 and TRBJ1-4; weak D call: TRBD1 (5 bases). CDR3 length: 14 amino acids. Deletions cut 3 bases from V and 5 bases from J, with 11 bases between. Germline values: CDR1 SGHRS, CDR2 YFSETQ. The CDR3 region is CASSWAGSNEKLFF. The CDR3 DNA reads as TGCGCCAGCAGCTGGGCAGGGTCCAATGAAAAACTGTTTTTT.

The CDR3 DNA is TGTGCCACCCAGGGGGCAAGGGAGACCCAGTACTTC. It codes for CATQGARETQYF. This chain connects TRBV28 to TRBJ2-5; 8 bases line up with TRBD1. Germline trimming cut 10 bases from V and 5 bases from J; bases unmatched to any gene: 6. This CDR3 has 12 amino acids. CDR1 and CDR2 (germline): MDHEN, SYDVKM.

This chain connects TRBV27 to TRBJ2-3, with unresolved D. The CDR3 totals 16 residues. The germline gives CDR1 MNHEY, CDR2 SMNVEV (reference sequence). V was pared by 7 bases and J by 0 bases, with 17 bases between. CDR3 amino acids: CASTPTRVTSTDTQYF. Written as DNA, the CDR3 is TGTGCCAGCACCCCTACTCGGGTTACTAGCACAGATACGCAGTATTTT.

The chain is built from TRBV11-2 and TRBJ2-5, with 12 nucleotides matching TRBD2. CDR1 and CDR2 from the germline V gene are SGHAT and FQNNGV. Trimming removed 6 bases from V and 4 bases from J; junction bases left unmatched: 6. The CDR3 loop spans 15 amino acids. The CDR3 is CASRLTSGSGETQYF. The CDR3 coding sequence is TGTGCCAGCAGATTGACTAGCGGGAGTGGAGAGACCCAGTACTTC.

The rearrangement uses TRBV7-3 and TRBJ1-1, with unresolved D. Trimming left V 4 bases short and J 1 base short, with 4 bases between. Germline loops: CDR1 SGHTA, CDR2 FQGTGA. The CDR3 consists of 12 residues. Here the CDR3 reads CASSYGNTEAFF. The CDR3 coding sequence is TGTGCCAGCAGCTACGGGAACACTGAAGCTTTCTTT.

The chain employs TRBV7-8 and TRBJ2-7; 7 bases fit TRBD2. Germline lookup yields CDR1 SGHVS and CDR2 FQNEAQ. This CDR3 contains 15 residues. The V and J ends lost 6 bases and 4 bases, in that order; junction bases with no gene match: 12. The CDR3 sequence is CASRPPGGSLYEQYF. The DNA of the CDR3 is TGTGCCAGCAGGCCCCCGGGCGGGAGTTTGTACGAGCAGTACTTC.

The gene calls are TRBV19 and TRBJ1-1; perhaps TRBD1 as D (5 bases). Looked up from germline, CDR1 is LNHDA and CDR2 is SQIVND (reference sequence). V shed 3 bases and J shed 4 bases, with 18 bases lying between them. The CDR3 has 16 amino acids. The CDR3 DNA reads TGTGCCAGTAGTATCAATGGTTGGGGGGACGGCACTGAAGCTTTCTTT. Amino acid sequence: CASSINGWGDGTEAFF.

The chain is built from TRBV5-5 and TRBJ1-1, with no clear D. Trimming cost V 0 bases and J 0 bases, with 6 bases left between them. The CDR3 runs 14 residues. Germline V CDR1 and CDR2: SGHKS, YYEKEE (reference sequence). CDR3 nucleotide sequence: TGTGCCAGCAGCTTGGGGGCAGTGAACACTGAAGCTTTCTTT. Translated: CASSLGAVNTEAFF. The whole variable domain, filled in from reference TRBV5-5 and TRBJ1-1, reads DAGVTQSPTHLIKTRGQQVTLRCSPISGHKSVSWYQQVLGQGPQFIFQYYEKEERGRGNFPDRFSARQFPNYSSELNVNALLLGDSALYLCASSLGAVNTEAFFGQGTRLTVV.

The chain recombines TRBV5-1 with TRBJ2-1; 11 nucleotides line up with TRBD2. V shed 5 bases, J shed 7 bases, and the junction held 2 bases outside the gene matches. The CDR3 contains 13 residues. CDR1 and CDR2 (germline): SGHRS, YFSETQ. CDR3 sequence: CASRPSGRNEQFF. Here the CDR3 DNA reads TGCGCCAGCAGGCCTAGCGGGAGGAATGAGCAGTTCTTC.

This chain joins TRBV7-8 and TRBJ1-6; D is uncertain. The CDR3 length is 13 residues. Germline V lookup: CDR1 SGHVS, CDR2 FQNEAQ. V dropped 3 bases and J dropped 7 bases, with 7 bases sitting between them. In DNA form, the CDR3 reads TGTGCCAGCAGCTTTTCACACAATTCACCCCTCCACTTT. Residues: CASSFSHNSPLHF.

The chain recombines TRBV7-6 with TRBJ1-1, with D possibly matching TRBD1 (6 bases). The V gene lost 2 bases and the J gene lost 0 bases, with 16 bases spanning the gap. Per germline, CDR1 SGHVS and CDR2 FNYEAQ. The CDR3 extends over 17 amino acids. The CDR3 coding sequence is TGTGCCAGCAGCTTATTTGGGGGCCAGGGGATGAACACTGAAGCTTTCTTT. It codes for CASSLFGGQGMNTEAFF.

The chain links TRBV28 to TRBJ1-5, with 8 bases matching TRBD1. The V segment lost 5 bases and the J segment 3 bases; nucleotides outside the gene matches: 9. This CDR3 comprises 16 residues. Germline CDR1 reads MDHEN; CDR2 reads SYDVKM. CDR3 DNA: TGTGCCAGCAGTCAACAGGGGGAATACTTCAATCAGCCCCAGCATTTT. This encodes CASSQQGEYFNQPQHF.

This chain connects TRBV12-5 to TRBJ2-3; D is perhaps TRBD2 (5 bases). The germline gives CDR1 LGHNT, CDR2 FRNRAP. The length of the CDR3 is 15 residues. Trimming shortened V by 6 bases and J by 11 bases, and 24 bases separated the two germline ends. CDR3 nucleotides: TGTGCTAGTGGCTCGGACGGGAACTTACGCCGTTTGCAGTATTTT. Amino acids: CASGSDGNLRRLQYF.

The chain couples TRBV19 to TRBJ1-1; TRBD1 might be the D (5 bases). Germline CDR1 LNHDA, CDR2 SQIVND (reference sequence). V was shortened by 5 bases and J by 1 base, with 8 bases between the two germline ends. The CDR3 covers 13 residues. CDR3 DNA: TGTGCCAGTAGTTGGGGCAGGAACACTGAAGCTTTCTTT. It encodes CASSWGRNTEAFF.

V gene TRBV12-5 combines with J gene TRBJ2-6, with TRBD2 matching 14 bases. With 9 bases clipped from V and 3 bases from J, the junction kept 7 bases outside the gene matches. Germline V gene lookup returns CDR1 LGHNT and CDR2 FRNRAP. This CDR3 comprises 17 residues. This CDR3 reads CASIGTSGSGGANVLTF. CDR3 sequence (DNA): TGTGCTAGCATAGGGACTAGCGGGAGTGGTGGGGCCAACGTCCTGACTTTC.